The 5 T cell receptor beta chains presented below share a single source sample, sequenced in a study of T-cell memory formation after mild COVID-19. TCRdb called the 5' RACE reads again in MiXCR, with one record for every CDR3 protein. The table lists 250,000 to 300,000 distinct CDR3 sequences, about 16% of them singletons. Sequencing input: PBMCs or a T cell subset sorted from them (not recorded which). All receptors come from a man younger than 30 who had mild COVID-19 (a few samples of this study predate the infection). Cell type and time point are not known.

This clonotype was observed at least ten times. The rearrangement uses TRBV7-2 and TRBJ1-1; no firm D call. CDR1 SGHTA and CDR2 FQGNSA come from the germline V gene. The CDR3 is 13 amino acids. V gave up 5 bases and J gave up 2 bases, with 9 bases separating them. The CDR3 nucleotides read TGTGCCAGCAGCCGATTATACAACACTGAAGCTTTCTTT. It codes for CASSRLYNTEAFF. The full variable domain, with the rest looked up from reference TRBV7-2 and TRBJ1-1, is GAGVSQSPSNKVTEKGKDVELRCDPISGHTALYWYRQSLGQGLEFLIYFQGNSAPDKSGLPSDRFSAERTGGSVSTLTIQRTQQEDSAVYLCASSRLYNTEAFFGQGTRLTVV.

This clonotype occurred a few times. The rearrangement uses TRBV7-8 and TRBJ2-7, with 11 bases fitting TRBD1. V shed 5 bases and J 3 bases; nucleotides not matched to a gene: 6. Germline CDR1 SGHVS, CDR2 FQNEAQ. CDR3 size: 15 residues. The CDR3 sequence: CASSLGTGGFYEQYF. The CDR3 nucleotides are TGTGCCAGCAGCCTAGGGACAGGGGGGTTCTACGAGCAGTACTTC. Complete variable domain (other parts from reference TRBV7-8 and TRBJ2-7): GAGVSQSPRYKVAKRGQDVALRCDPISGHVSLFWYQQALGQGPEFLTYFQNEAQLDKSGLPSDRFFAERPEGSVSTLKIQRTQQEDSAVYLCASSLGTGGFYEQYFGPGTRLTVT.

The V gene is TRBV4-3, the J gene TRBJ1-5; D remains ambiguous. Germline values: CDR1 LGHNA, CDR2 YSLEER. CDR3 length: 15 residues. With 3 bases removed from V and 2 bases from J, the gap between germline ends came to 11 bases. DNA for the CDR3: TGCGCCAGCAGCCAGAAGAGTGAAGGCAATCAGCCCCAGCATTTT. Residues: CASSQKSEGNQPQHF.

This rearrangement joins TRBV4-1 to TRBJ2-3; perhaps TRBD2 as D (6 bases). Trimming pared 5 bases from V and 2 bases from J, leaving 14 bases between. The CDR3 totals 15 residues. Germline assignment: CDR1 MGHRA and CDR2 YSYEKL. The CDR3 DNA follows: TGCGCCAGCAGCGCCGCCGGGACTTACACAGATACGCAGTATTTT. It yields the protein CASSAAGTYTDTQYF.

In its sample, this clonotype was seen many times. The V call is TRBV7-6, the J call TRBJ2-7; either TRBD1 or TRBD2 may fit D (5 bases each). V was cut by 5 bases and J by 4 bases, with 15 bases left in between. The germline V gene has CDR1 SGHVS and CDR2 FNYEAQ. This CDR3 is 14 amino acids long. CDR3 in amino acids: CASSPGTISYEQYF. The DNA of the CDR3 is TGTGCCAGCAGCCCCGGGACCATTTCTTACGAGCAGTACTTC.